The 25 T cell receptor beta chains below all came from one sample that was sequenced in a study of shared clonotypes between healthy human individuals (dated by TCRdb to 2018 to 2021). Libraries were prepared through the immunoSEQ multiplex PCR assay. This is the immuneACCESS table as TCRdb keeps it, with only in-frame sequences that have V and J called. A part of the clones is gone; compared with another copy, unresolved V genes explain less than half, and the rest is unexplained. The sample data list nearly 1 million clones, and 76% of these were observed just once. The ten largest clones add up to approximately 1.5% of the sample. Input material: memory CD4+ T cells sorted from blood. The cell subset or site label of this sample denotes: CD45RA-negative fraction. The origin of the receptors is a man between 18 and 35 years old in good health.

This clone was observed at least ten times. This chain uses TRBV13 with TRBJ2-5; D unclear. The CDR3 contains 12 residues. The V end lost 5 bases, the J end lost 2 bases, and 6 bases lay between the germline ends. Per germline, CDR1 PRHDT and CDR2 FYEKMQ (reference sequence). CDR3: CASSRDQETQYF. The DNA of the CDR3 is TGTGCCAGCAGCAGGGATCAAGAGACCCAGTACTTC.

Remarks on this clone: The junction departs from germline at one end; a sequencing error may be responsible. The chain employs TRBV7-2 and TRBJ2-7; 10 bases align to TRBD2. The CDR3 is 15 amino acids. Germline values: CDR1 SGHTA, CDR2 FQGNSA. This chain's CDR3 is CASSIASGSWNEQYF. In nucleotides, the CDR3 is TGTGCCAGCAGCATAGCTAGCGGGAGTTGGAACGAGCAGTACTTC.

Worth noting for this clone: This sample includes further DNA sequences coding for the same CDR3. The J gene is TRBJ1-1, the V gene TRBV5-1; D unclear. The CDR3 runs 13 residues. Trimming shortened V by 1 base and J by 3 bases, and 7 bases separated the two germline ends. The germline V gene encodes CDR1 SGHRS and CDR2 YFSETQ. The CDR3, as DNA: TGCGCCAGCAGCTTGATCCAGGACACTGAAGCTTTCTTT. Its translation: CASSLIQDTEAFF.

The V call is TRBV30, the J call TRBJ2-1, with 14 bases lining up with TRBD2. Germline V gene lookup returns CDR1 GTSNPN and CDR2 SVGIG (reference sequence). The CDR3 totals 16 residues. Trimming at V came to 2 bases and at J to 5 bases, leaving 5 bases not matched to a gene. The CDR3 region is CAWSPPGLAGDNEQFF. The CDR3 DNA follows: TGTGCCTGGAGTCCTCCGGGACTAGCGGGAGACAATGAGCAGTTCTTC.

This clone has a handful of counts. The chain couples TRBV2 to TRBJ2-1, with a possible D match to TRBD1 (6 bases). The CDR3 sequence is 17 residues long. Germline loops: CDR1 SNHLY, CDR2 FYNNEI. Trimming removed 3 bases at V and 0 bases at J, with 15 bases between. CDR3 sequence: CASSDWTVHNSYNEQFF. The CDR3 nucleotides are TGTGCCAGCAGTGACTGGACAGTCCACAACTCCTACAATGAGCAGTTCTTC.

The chain is built from TRBV9 and TRBJ1-4; no clear D gene. V lost 0 bases to trimming and J lost 4 bases, with 10 bases between them. CDR3 length: 15 amino acids. Germline V gives CDR1 SGDLS, CDR2 YYNGEE. In nucleotides, the CDR3 is TGTGCCAGCAGCGTAGCGGCAGGTTTTAATGAAAAACTGTTTTTT. As protein: CASSVAAGFNEKLFF.

The sample holds many counts of this clone. The chain is built from TRBV28 and TRBJ1-1; D unclear. There are 12 residues in the CDR3. From germline, CDR1 is MDHEN and CDR2 SYDVKM. Trimming stripped 0 bases from V and 4 bases from J, with 3 bases between. CDR3 region: CASSLWSTEAFF. CDR3 nucleotides: TGTGCCAGCAGTTTATGGAGCACTGAAGCTTTCTTT.

The chain employs TRBV15 and TRBJ2-7; D unclear. V lost 4 bases to trimming and J lost 0 bases, with 7 bases between them. This CDR3 has 13 residues. The germline V gene has CDR1 LNHNV and CDR2 YYDKDF (reference sequence). The CDR3 sequence: CATSKEPSYEQYF. The CDR3 DNA is TGTGCCACCAGCAAAGAACCCTCCTACGAGCAGTACTTC. The full variable domain, completed using reference TRBV15 and TRBJ2-7, is DAMVIQNPRYQVTQFGKPVTLSCSQTLNHNVMYWYQQKSSQAPKLLFHYYDKDFNNEADTPDNFQSRRPNTSFCFLDIRSPGLGDTAMYLCATSKEPSYEQYFGPGTRLTVT.

V gene TRBV6-6 combines with J gene TRBJ1-4; TRBD1 matches 8 bases. This CDR3 is 15 amino acids long. Germline V gene data show CDR1 as MNHNY and CDR2 as SVGAGI (reference sequence). V lost 2 bases and J lost 8; bases outside the gene matches: 7. The CDR3, as DNA: TGTGCCAGCAGTTACGGGGGGACAGGATTGGAAAAACTGTTTTTT. This translates into CASSYGGTGLEKLFF.

The V and J genes are TRBV19 and TRBJ2-3, with D tentatively TRBD1 (6 bases). The CDR3 contains 14 residues. Trimming pared 4 bases from V and 2 bases from J, leaving 10 bases between. Germline CDR1 reads LNHDA; CDR2 reads SQIVND (reference sequence). CDR3 nucleotide sequence: TGTGCCAGTAGTAGGGACATCATCACAGATACGCAGTATTTT. This codes for CASSRDIITDTQYF.

The chain links TRBV6-6 to TRBJ2-3, with 8 bases lining up with TRBD2. J was trimmed by 10 bases and V by 5 bases; bases with no gene match: 5. Germline V gene lookup returns CDR1 MNHNY and CDR2 SVGAGI (reference sequence). CDR3 length: 12 residues. The CDR3: CASSTAGAAQYF. The CDR3 DNA reads as TGTGCCAGCAGTACAGCGGGAGCGGCGCAGTATTTT.

This clone has a count of ten or more. Other DNA sequences from this sample encode an identical CDR3 as well. The CDR3, as DNA: TGCGCCAGCAGCTTGACGGTTTCTATCGGGGAGCAGTACTTC. Protein product: CASSLTVSIGEQYF. The J gene is TRBJ2-7, the V gene TRBV5-1, with D uncertain. V gave up 1 base and J gave up 7 bases, with 15 bases separating them. From germline, CDR1 is SGHRS and CDR2 YFSETQ. The CDR3 runs 14 residues.

The rearrangement joins TRBV7-2 to TRBJ2-3; D may be TRBD2 (6 bases). Trimming took off 9 bases at V and 2 bases at J, with 12 bases between the two ends. Germline CDR1 is SGHTA and CDR2 is FQGNSA. CDR3 length: 13 residues. DNA for the CDR3: TGTGCCAGTTGGGGGACTTACACAGATACGCAGTATTTT. Residues: CASWGTYTDTQYF.

The chain is built from TRBV7-8 and TRBJ1-3; D remains unclear. Germline CDR1 reads SGHVS; CDR2 reads FQNEAQ. The CDR3 loop spans 16 amino acids. Trimming pared 1 base from V and 3 bases from J, leaving 13 bases between. The CDR3 is CASSLEEHTFGNTIYF. In nucleotides, the CDR3 is TGTGCCAGCAGCTTAGAGGAACACACTTTTGGAAACACCATATATTTT.

V is TRBV9 and J is TRBJ2-1; 9 bases are a match to TRBD2. Trimming removed 3 bases from V and 0 bases from J; junction bases left unmatched: 10. CDR1 and CDR2 (germline): SGDLS, YYNGEE. The length of the CDR3 is 18 residues. The CDR3 region has the DNA TGTGCCAGCAGCGAGCGTTCTTTAGCGGGGGCCTCCTACAATGAGCAGTTCTTC. Translation: CASSERSLAGASYNEQFF.

The chain employs TRBV7-2 and TRBJ2-3; 11 nucleotides match TRBD2. J gave up 4 bases and V 1 base, and 4 bases lay outside the gene matches. The CDR3 contains 16 residues. Germline CDR1 reads SGHTA; CDR2 reads FQGNSA. The CDR3 is CASSLDLAGGSDTQYF. CDR3 nucleotides: TGTGCCAGCAGCTTAGACCTAGCGGGAGGCTCAGATACGCAGTATTTT.

The chain is built from TRBV2 and TRBJ1-2, with D perhaps TRBD1 (5 bases). The germline gives CDR1 SNHLY, CDR2 FYNNEI. The CDR3 sequence is 14 residues long. The ends were cut back, 6 bases at V and 1 base at J, with 12 bases in the middle. CDR3: CASRTGRNNYGYTF. DNA of the CDR3: TGTGCCAGCAGAACGGGACGAAATAACTATGGCTACACCTTC.

This clone was observed a few times. The V gene is TRBV30, the J gene TRBJ1-6; D not resolved. CDR3 size: 16 residues. Germline V lookup: CDR1 GTSNPN, CDR2 SVGIG (reference sequence). V was cut by 2 bases and J by 5 bases, with 16 bases left in between. The CDR3 DNA is TGTGCCTGGAGTTCAACGGACGGGTCCGATAATTCACCCCTCCACTTT. It encodes CAWSSTDGSDNSPLHF.

The count of this clone is one. The V call is TRBV7-9, the J call TRBJ2-3; the match to TRBD1 covers 10 bases. CDR3 size: 15 residues. Germline V gene data show CDR1 as SEHNR and CDR2 as FQNEAQ (reference sequence). Trimming took 4 bases from V and 2 from J; bases not matched to a gene: 3. The CDR3 coding sequence is TGTGCCAGCAGCTCCGGACAGGGGGACACAGATACGCAGTATTTT. This sequence encodes CASSSGQGDTDTQYF.

The chain uses TRBV10-2 and TRBJ2-1, with D tentatively TRBD2 (5 bases). This CDR3 has 15 residues. In germline, CDR1 is WSHSY, CDR2 SAAADI. The V end lost 2 bases, the J end lost 0 bases, and 8 bases lay between the germline ends. The CDR3 sequence: CASSERGSSYNEQFF. CDR3 DNA: TGCGCCAGCAGTGAGAGAGGGAGCTCCTACAATGAGCAGTTCTTC.

The chain couples TRBV19 to TRBJ1-3; D uncertain. There are 15 residues in the CDR3. Germline CDR1 reads LNHDA; CDR2 reads SQIVND (reference sequence). V gave up 6 bases and J gave up 1 base, with 13 bases separating them. The CDR3 DNA reads TGTGCCAGTAGCGCTGGGAGGGAATCTGGAAACACCATATATTTT. Translating gives CASSAGRESGNTIYF.

The table lists this clone with a count of one. The chain recombines TRBV30 with TRBJ2-7; D is ambiguous. The germline gives CDR1 GTSNPN, CDR2 SVGIG (reference sequence). The CDR3 spans 10 residues. Trimming took off 5 bases at V and 1 base at J, with 3 bases between the two ends. DNA for the CDR3: TGTGCCTGGGGTTCCTACGAGCAGTACTTC. Translated: CAWGSYEQYF.

This chain connects TRBV6-1 to TRBJ1-3; a possible D gene is TRBD1 (5 bases). Trimming removed 1 base at V and 1 base at J, with 11 bases between. There are 16 residues in the CDR3. Germline V gene lookup returns CDR1 MNHNS and CDR2 SASEGT. This CDR3 is CASSEGVGGSGNTIYF. For the CDR3, the DNA is TGTGCCAGCAGTGAAGGAGTGGGGGGATCTGGAAACACCATATATTTT.

The chain employs TRBV6-6 and TRBJ2-7; TRBD2 aligns across 11 bases. The germline gives CDR1 MNHNY, CDR2 SVGAGI (reference sequence). The CDR3 extends over 15 amino acids. V trimming: 6 bases; J trimming: 3 bases; junction bases outside the gene matches: 7. This CDR3 reads CASRDTSGSGYEQYF. Written as DNA, the CDR3 is TGTGCCAGCAGGGACACTAGCGGGAGTGGCTACGAGCAGTACTTC.

V usage is TRBV7-2 and J usage is TRBJ2-7; D might be TRBD2 (7 bases). V lost 1 base to trimming and J lost 5 bases, with 15 bases between them. This CDR3 is built from 15 residues. The germline V gene encodes CDR1 SGHTA and CDR2 FQGNSA. The CDR3 nucleotides are TGTGCCAGCAGCTTAGAAAACGGGGGGCGGCACGAGCAGTACTTC. Its translation is CASSLENGGRHEQYF.